These 31 T cell receptor beta chains came from one sample sequenced in a study of cytomegalovirus exposure and HLA in healthy donors. PCR used 60 Vbeta primers and 13 Jbeta primers. Using immunoSEQ multiplex PCR, the repertoire was profiled, and TCRdb retains in-frame clones only, with some absent. This repertoire shows under 200,000 clones, over 60% found once; its top ten account for 3% to 3.5%. Material: PBMCs. The receptor set was obtained from a woman between 40 and 50 years old in good health and CMV-seronegative.

The V call is TRBV4-1, the J call TRBJ2-1; TRBD2 matches 11 bases. The CDR3 is 15 residues long. Germline V gene lookup returns CDR1 MGHRA and CDR2 YSYEKL. V gave up 6 bases and J gave up 3 bases; unmatched junction bases: 4. The CDR3 sequence is CASSSLAGGYNEQFF. The CDR3, as DNA: TGCGCCAGCAGTTCGCTAGCGGGGGGCTACAATGAGCAGTTCTTC.

This clone has only a few counts. The chain recombines TRBV5-6 with TRBJ2-3, with 7 bases identical to TRBD2. Germline V gives CDR1 SGHDT, CDR2 YYEEEE. Germline trimming cut 2 bases from V and 4 bases from J; bases unmatched to any gene: 1. The CDR3 spans 13 residues. CDR3: CASSFTSADTQYF. In nucleotides, the CDR3 is TGTGCCAGCAGCTTCACTAGCGCAGATACGCAGTATTTT.

The chain has TRBV5-1 and TRBJ2-1; 9 bases align to TRBD2. Looked up from germline, CDR1 is SGHRS and CDR2 is YFSETQ. The CDR3 runs 15 residues. Trimming at V came to 7 bases and at J to 2 bases, leaving 7 bases not matched to a gene. DNA for the CDR3: TGCGCCAGCGCCAACCCTAGCGGGGCCTACAATGAGCAGTTCTTC. Protein product: CASANPSGAYNEQFF.

The chain recombines TRBV29-1 with TRBJ2-7; D remains unclear. This CDR3 contains 12 residues. Trimming took off 3 bases at V and 1 base at J, with 7 bases between the two ends. Per the germline V gene, CDR1 is SQVTM and CDR2 is ANQGSEA. The CDR3 reads CSVEGKSYEQYF. The CDR3 region has the DNA TGCAGCGTTGAGGGCAAGTCCTACGAGCAGTACTTC.

This clone appeared a few times. This chain connects TRBV19 to TRBJ2-7, with 10 bases identical to TRBD2. From germline, CDR1 is LNHDA and CDR2 SQIVND (reference sequence). The CDR3 extends over 16 amino acids. V dropped 3 bases and J dropped 3; count of bases not matched to a gene: 8. The CDR3 loop is CASSIKVAGGYYEQYF. The CDR3 DNA reads as TGTGCCAGTAGTATTAAGGTAGCGGGGGGATACTACGAGCAGTACTTC.

The chain couples TRBV6-1 to TRBJ2-5; 14 nucleotides line up with TRBD2. CDR1 is MNHNS, CDR2 SASEGT, per germline. This CDR3 contains 15 residues. V was clipped by 5 bases and J by 5 bases; unmatched bases: 4. The CDR3 protein is CASSSGTSGGETQYF. CDR3 DNA: TGTGCCAGCAGTTCCGGGACTAGCGGGGGTGAGACCCAGTACTTC.

CDR3 bases: TGTGCCAGCAGCGGAGCGGGTTGGGACGGGGAGCTGTTTTTT. It specifies CASSGAGWDGELFF. The rearrangement uses TRBV5-5 and TRBJ2-2, with a weak D call TRBD2 (6 bases). V shed 4 bases and J shed 7 bases, with 14 bases lying between them. This CDR3 region has 14 residues. CDR1 and CDR2 (germline): SGHKS, YYEKEE (reference sequence).

This clone was counted a single time. This chain joins TRBV7-9 and TRBJ2-2; 8 bases agree with TRBD1. The length of the CDR3 is 15 residues. The V and J ends lost 4 bases and 1 base, in that order; junction bases with no gene match: 2. The germline V gene has CDR1 SEHNR and CDR2 FQNEAQ (reference sequence). CDR3 DNA sequence: TGTGCCAGCAGCTATGGGACAGGGAACACCGGGGAGCTGTTTTTT. This gives the protein CASSYGTGNTGELFF.

In this sample, this clone turned up once. The CDR3 coding sequence is TGTGCCATCAGTGAGAGTGGCGGTCACGGGGATACGCAGTATTTT. Its translation: CAISESGGHGDTQYF. The chain joins TRBV10-3 to TRBJ2-3, with D uncertain. There are 15 residues in the CDR3. Between the trimmed V and J ends, which lost 2 bases and 6 bases, there was a span of 15 bases. CDR1 and CDR2 (germline): ENHRY, SYGVKD.

The chain recombines TRBV5-6 with TRBJ1-1; a possible D gene is TRBD1 (5 bases). Per the germline V gene, CDR1 is SGHDT and CDR2 is YYEEEE. The CDR3 consists of 13 residues. V shed 4 bases and J shed 4 bases, with 11 bases lying between them. This CDR3 is CASSLREATEAFF. CDR3 DNA sequence: TGTGCCAGCAGCCTCAGGGAGGCCACTGAAGCTTTCTTT.

The CDR3 is CASSSSGTVQETQYF. Here the CDR3 DNA reads TGTGCCAGCAGCTCCTCCGGGACAGTCCAAGAGACCCAGTACTTC. This chain links TRBV5-8 with TRBJ2-5, with TRBD1 matching over 7 bases. Trimming at V came to 3 bases and at J to 1 base, leaving 6 bases not matched to a gene. Germline V gene lookup returns CDR1 SGHTS and CDR2 YDEGEE. The CDR3 length is 15 residues. The full variable domain, completed using reference TRBV5-8 and TRBJ2-5, is EAGVTQSPTHLIKTRGQQATLRCSPISGHTSVYWYQQALGLGLQFLLWYDEGEERNRGNFPPRFSGRQFPNYSSELNVNALELEDSALYLCASSSSGTVQETQYFGPGTRLLVL.

This clone was counted between two and nine times. This chain uses TRBV6-1 with TRBJ2-1, with 8 bases lining up with TRBD2. Germline assignment: CDR1 MNHNS and CDR2 SASEGT. Trimming at V came to 3 bases and at J to 4 bases, leaving 5 bases not matched to a gene. This CDR3 is built from 15 residues. Here the CDR3 reads CASSETGLGYNEQFF. CDR3 DNA: TGTGCCAGCAGTGAGACGGGACTAGGGTACAATGAGCAGTTCTTC.

The chain carries TRBV5-1 and TRBJ1-1, with 9 bases lining up with TRBD1. The CDR3 runs 15 residues. V was pared by 2 bases and J by 5 bases, with 7 bases of the junction left unmatched. Per germline, CDR1 SGHRS and CDR2 YFSETQ. The CDR3 DNA reads as TGCGCCAGCAGCTTCGGACAGGGGCTTAGGACTGAAGCTTTCTTT. It is translated as CASSFGQGLRTEAFF.

The rearrangement joins TRBV19 to TRBJ1-1; the D is unclear. The CDR3 totals 13 residues. CDR1 LNHDA and CDR2 SQIVND come from the germline V gene (reference sequence). The germline V and J ends were trimmed by 5 bases and 1 base, with 8 bases remaining between them. CDR3 region: CASSADSNTEAFF. CDR3 bases: TGTGCCAGTAGTGCAGACTCGAACACTGAAGCTTTCTTT.

The rearrangement links TRBV20-1 to TRBJ2-1, with D possibly TRBD1 on 5 matching bases. The CDR3 loop spans 11 amino acids. CDR1 and CDR2 from the germline V gene are DFQATT and SNEGSKA (reference sequence). Trimming removed 2 bases at V and 16 bases at J, with 15 bases between. CDR3 sequence: CSARKEWGQFF. DNA for the CDR3: TGCAGTGCTAGAAAGGAGTGGGGCCAATTCTTC.

This chain connects TRBV5-1 to TRBJ2-7, with TRBD1 matching over 12 bases. Losses at the gene ends were 2 bases for V and 9 bases for J; bases not matched to a gene: 6. The CDR3 totals 14 residues. Germline-derived CDR1 and CDR2 are SGHRS and YFSETQ. The CDR3 coding sequence is TGCGCCAGCAGCTTTTGGGACAGGGGGCTTGGGCAGTACTTC. It yields the protein CASSFWDRGLGQYF.

The rearrangement links TRBV7-9 to TRBJ1-4, with 7 nucleotides matching TRBD1. Germline lookup yields CDR1 SEHNR and CDR2 FQNEAQ (reference sequence). This CDR3 comprises 13 residues. V lost 8 bases and J lost 5; bases outside the gene matches: 5. CDR3 loop: CASLQGPNEKLFF. The CDR3 DNA reads TGTGCCAGCTTACAGGGGCCGAATGAAAAACTGTTTTTT.

V gene TRBV2 combines with J gene TRBJ1-2, with 9 bases lining up with TRBD1. V lost 5 bases and J lost 6; bases outside the gene matches: 7. This CDR3 is 14 amino acids long. Germline CDR1 reads SNHLY; CDR2 reads FYNNEI. The CDR3, as DNA: TGTGCCAGCAGTACGGTGGGACAGGGAAATGGCTACACCTTC. It is translated as CASSTVGQGNGYTF.

This sequence joins TRBV5-4 and TRBJ2-7; the match to TRBD2 covers 9 bases. The CDR3 totals 15 residues. The V segment lost 3 bases and the J segment 4 bases; nucleotides outside the gene matches: 8. Germline values: CDR1 SGHNT, CDR2 YYREEE (reference sequence). The CDR3 sequence is CASSSLASGGYEQYF. CDR3 nucleotide sequence: TGTGCCAGCAGCTCCCTAGCAAGCGGGGGGTACGAGCAGTACTTC. Combining the CDR3 with reference TRBV5-4 and TRBJ2-7 gives the whole variable domain ETGVTQSPTHLIKTRGQQVTLRCSSQSGHNTVSWYQQALGQGPQFIFQYYREEENGRGNFPPRFSGLQFPNYSSELNVNALELDDSALYLCASSSLASGGYEQYFGPGTRLTVT.

A note on this clone: At the DNA level, this CDR3 is encoded by other sequences in the same sample as well. The genes are TRBV7-8 and TRBJ1-5; D ambiguous. V lost 1 base, J lost 5 bases, and 6 bases lay in between. The CDR3 is 13 residues long. Germline-derived CDR1 and CDR2 are SGHVS and FQNEAQ. This CDR3 reads CASSLERDQPQHF. The CDR3 nucleotides read TGTGCCAGCAGCTTAGAGAGGGATCAGCCCCAGCATTTT.

This rearrangement joins TRBV10-3 to TRBJ2-1; 9 nucleotides agree with TRBD1. This CDR3 has 14 amino acids. V lost 8 bases and J lost 4; bases outside the gene matches: 6. Germline V gene sequence: CDR1 ENHRY, CDR2 SYGVKD. The CDR3 loop is CAIGRDREYNEQFF. In DNA form, the CDR3 reads TGTGCCATCGGCCGGGACAGGGAATACAATGAGCAGTTCTTC.

The chain couples TRBV6-1 to TRBJ1-2; D gene unclear. The V gene lost 1 base and the J gene lost 2 bases, with 8 bases spanning the gap. Germline V gives CDR1 MNHNS, CDR2 SASEGT. The CDR3 covers 14 residues. This chain's CDR3 is CASSEGVRNYGYTF. CDR3 in DNA: TGTGCCAGCAGTGAAGGGGTGAGGAACTATGGCTACACCTTC.

In regard to this clone: At one end the junction does not follow the germline gene, possibly because of a read error. This sequence joins TRBV15 and TRBJ1-6; D is possibly TRBD1 (6 bases). Germline loops: CDR1 LNHNV, CDR2 YYDKDF (reference sequence). This CDR3 contains 13 residues. CDR3 sequence: CATSGEGGSPLHF. The CDR3 DNA reads as TGTGCCACCAGCGGAGAAGGGGGTTCACCCCTCCACTTT.

The chain has TRBV15 and TRBJ2-5, with 8 bases fitting TRBD2. The CDR3 has 14 amino acids. CDR1 and CDR2 from the germline V gene are LNHNV and YYDKDF (reference sequence). V lost 2 bases and J lost 4; bases outside the gene matches: 3. The CDR3 protein is CATSRNAGGETQYF. CDR3 coding DNA: TGTGCCACCAGCAGAAACGCGGGAGGAGAGACCCAGTACTTC. The full variable domain, with the rest looked up from reference TRBV15 and TRBJ2-5, is DAMVIQNPRYQVTQFGKPVTLSCSQTLNHNVMYWYQQKSSQAPKLLFHYYDKDFNNEADTPDNFQSRRPNTSFCFLDIRSPGLGDTAMYLCATSRNAGGETQYFGPGTRLLVL.

This clone was counted once. The chain recombines TRBV7-2 with TRBJ2-5, with D maybe TRBD1 (5 bases). The germline V and J ends were trimmed by 5 bases and 0 bases, with 13 bases remaining between them. The CDR3 extends over 15 amino acids. Germline lookup yields CDR1 SGHTA and CDR2 FQGNSA. CDR3 loop: CASSTQVGDQETQYF. CDR3 nucleotides: TGTGCCAGCAGCACCCAAGTAGGGGACCAAGAGACCCAGTACTTC.

V usage is TRBV19 and J usage is TRBJ2-7; D is unresolved. The CDR3 has 12 amino acids. The V gene lost 5 bases and the J gene lost 4 bases, with 9 bases spanning the gap. Per the germline V gene, CDR1 is LNHDA and CDR2 is SQIVND (reference sequence). Written as DNA, the CDR3 is TGTGCCAGTAGTGCCGGCGGTTACGAGCAGTACTTC. Translation gives CASSAGGYEQYF.

This chain connects TRBV27 to TRBJ1-5; no firm D call. Germline values: CDR1 MNHEY, CDR2 SMNVEV (reference sequence). Trimming shortened V by 0 bases and J by 4 bases, and 10 bases separated the two germline ends. This CDR3 has 15 amino acids. CDR3 loop: CASSLSYSQNQPQHF. Written as DNA, the CDR3 is TGTGCCAGCAGTTTATCCTACAGCCAGAATCAGCCCCAGCATTTT.

The V and J genes are TRBV19 and TRBJ2-3; 7 nucleotides align to TRBD2. The junction had 5 bases not matched to a gene; V was cut back by 3 bases and J by 2 bases. There are 15 residues in the CDR3. Germline V gene data show CDR1 as LNHDA and CDR2 as SQIVND (reference sequence). The CDR3 loop reads CASSMGTISTDTQYF. Here the CDR3 DNA reads TGTGCCAGTAGTATGGGGACTATTTCCACAGATACGCAGTATTTT.

The rearrangement joins TRBV5-1 to TRBJ1-1; 7 bases fit TRBD1. Germline assignment: CDR1 SGHRS and CDR2 YFSETQ. The CDR3 extends over 17 amino acids. V dropped 0 bases and J dropped 7; count of bases not matched to a gene: 15. Here the CDR3 reads CASSLGAPQGRHNEAFF. In DNA, the CDR3 is TGCGCCAGCAGCTTGGGGGCCCCACAGGGGAGGCATAATGAAGCTTTCTTT.

The CDR3 nucleotides read TGTGCCAGTAGTAGTGGGGGCGGGGGGACGCGCACAGATACGCAGTATTTT. Its translation is CASSSGGGGTRTDTQYF. This chain connects TRBV19 to TRBJ2-3; 8 nucleotides agree with TRBD2. Germline V gene lookup returns CDR1 LNHDA and CDR2 SQIVND (reference sequence). The CDR3 is made up of 17 amino acids. Unmatched junction bases numbered 10, after V lost 4 bases and J lost 1 base.

This clone occurred once. The genes are TRBV7-9 and TRBJ1-6; tentatively, D is TRBD1 (6 bases). The ends were cut back, 1 base at V and 6 bases at J, with 10 bases in the middle. Germline CDR1 is SEHNR and CDR2 is FQNEAQ (reference sequence). This CDR3 is 15 amino acids long. CDR3 protein: CASSLEQGPNSPLHF. The CDR3 DNA reads as TGTGCCAGCAGCTTAGAACAGGGCCCTAATTCACCCCTCCACTTT. Together with reference TRBV7-9 and TRBJ1-6, the CDR3 gives the full variable domain: DTGVSQNPRHKITKRGQNVTFRCDPISEHNRLYWYRQTLGQGPEFLTYFQNEAQLEKSRLLSDRFSAERPKGSFSTLEIQRTEQGDSAMYLCASSLEQGPNSPLHFGNGTRLTVT.